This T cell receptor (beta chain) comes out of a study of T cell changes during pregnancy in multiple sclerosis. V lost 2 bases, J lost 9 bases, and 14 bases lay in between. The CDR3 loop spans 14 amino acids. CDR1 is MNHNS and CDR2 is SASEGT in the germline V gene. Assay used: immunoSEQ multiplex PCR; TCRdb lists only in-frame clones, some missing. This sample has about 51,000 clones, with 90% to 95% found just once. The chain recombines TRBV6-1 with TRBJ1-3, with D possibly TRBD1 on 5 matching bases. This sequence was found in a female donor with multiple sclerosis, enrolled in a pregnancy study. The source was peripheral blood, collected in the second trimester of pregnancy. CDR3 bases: TGTGCCAGCAGTGAATCCCAGGGTCGTAGCACCATATATTTT. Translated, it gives CASSESQGRSTIYF.